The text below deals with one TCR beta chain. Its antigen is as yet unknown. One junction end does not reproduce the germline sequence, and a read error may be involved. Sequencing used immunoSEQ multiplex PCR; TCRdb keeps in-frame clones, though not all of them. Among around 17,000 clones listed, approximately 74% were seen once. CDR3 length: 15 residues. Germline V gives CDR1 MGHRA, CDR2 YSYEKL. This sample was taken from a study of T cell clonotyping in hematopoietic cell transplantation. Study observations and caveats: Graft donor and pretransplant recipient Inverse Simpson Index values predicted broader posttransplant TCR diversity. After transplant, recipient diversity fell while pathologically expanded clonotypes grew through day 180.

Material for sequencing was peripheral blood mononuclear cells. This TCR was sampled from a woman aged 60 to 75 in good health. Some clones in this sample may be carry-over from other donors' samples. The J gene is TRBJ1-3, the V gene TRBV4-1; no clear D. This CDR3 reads CASSQPPRSGNTIYF. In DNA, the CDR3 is TGCGCCAGCAGCCAACCCCCCCGCTCTGGAAACACCATTTATTTT.